This T cell receptor (beta chain) comes out of a study of cytomegalovirus exposure and HLA in healthy donors. The PCR employed 60 Vbeta primers together with 13 Jbeta primers. TCRdb's copy holds only in-frame clones and misses some; the assay was immunoSEQ multiplex PCR. This sample has some 120,000 clones, with 15% to 20% found just once. The TCR comes from a female donor in good health and CMV-seropositive. The material sequenced was PBMCs.

This CDR3 is CASSPSPGTSHEQYF. In DNA, the CDR3 is TGTGCCAGCAGCCCTAGCCCGGGGACTAGCCACGAGCAGTACTTC. The chain uses TRBV7-9 and TRBJ2-7, with 9 nucleotides matching TRBD2. The CDR3 totals 15 residues. CDR1 is SEHNR and CDR2 is FQNEAQ in the germline V gene (reference sequence). J gave up 5 bases and V 5 bases, and 10 bases lay outside the gene matches.